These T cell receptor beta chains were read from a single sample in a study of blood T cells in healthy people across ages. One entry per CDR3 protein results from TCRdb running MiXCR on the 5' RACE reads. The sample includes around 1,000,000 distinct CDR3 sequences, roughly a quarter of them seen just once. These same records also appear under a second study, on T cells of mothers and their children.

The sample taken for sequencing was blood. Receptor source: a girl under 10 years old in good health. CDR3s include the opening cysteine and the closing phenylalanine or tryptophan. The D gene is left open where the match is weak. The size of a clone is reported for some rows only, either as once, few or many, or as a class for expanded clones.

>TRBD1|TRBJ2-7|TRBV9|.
TGTGCCAGCAGCTTTCGACAGGGGGAGACCTACGAGCAGTACTTC
CASSFRQGETYEQYF
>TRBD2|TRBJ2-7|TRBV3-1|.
TGTGCCAGCAGCCACCTCCTAGCGGGAGGAGTGTCCTACGAGCAGTACTTC
CASSHLLAGGVSYEQYF
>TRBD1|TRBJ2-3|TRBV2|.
TGTGCCAACAGGAAGACAGGGGGTAGCACAGATACGCAGTATTTT
CANRKTGGSTDTQYF
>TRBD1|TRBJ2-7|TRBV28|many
TGTGCCAGCAGTTCGACCTTGTGGCCAACAGGGGACGAGCAGTACTTC
CASSSTLWPTGDEQYF
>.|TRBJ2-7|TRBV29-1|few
TGCAGCGTTAAGGGAAGGTCCCAAAAAGCCTACGAGCAGTACTTC
CSVKGRSQKAYEQYF
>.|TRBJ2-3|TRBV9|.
TGTGCCAGCAGCGTAACCACAGCCTCCACAGATACGCAGTATTTT
CASSVTTASTDTQYF
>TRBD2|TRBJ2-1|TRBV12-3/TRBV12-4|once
TGTGCCAGCAGCCGAACGAGCGGGGGGGTCTACAATGAGCAGTTCTTC
CASSRTSGGVYNEQFF
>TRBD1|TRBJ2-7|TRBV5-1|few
TGCGCCAGCAGCGTCGACAGGGTCTACGAGCAGTACTTC
CASSVDRVYEQYF
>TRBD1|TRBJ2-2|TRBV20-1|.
TGCAGTGCTAGAGAGTCCGGGACAGGGGCCGGGGAGCTGTTTTTT
CSARESGTGAGELFF
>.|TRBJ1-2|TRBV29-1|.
TGCAGCGTTGGGCCTCCCGGGGACTATGGCTACACCTTC
CSVGPPGDYGYTF
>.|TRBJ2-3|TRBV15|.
TGTGCCACCAGCAGAGGTGGGGCGCGGGGCACAGATACGCAGTATTTT
CATSRGGARGTDTQYF